These T cell receptor beta chains were read from a single sample in a study of spatial heterogeneity in lung cancer. A single record per CDR3 protein comes from TCRdb applying MiXCR to the 5' RACE reads. The sample lists 39,000 or so distinct CDR3 sequences, around 7.5% seen once, with approximately 30% in the top ten. Sequencing used PBMCs, obtained at surgery. The receptors derive from a male donor with early-stage non-small cell lung cancer. Each CDR3 is given with its conserved first and last residue. The order of the fields is D gene, J gene, V gene, clone size, CDR3 length, CDR3 DNA, CDR3 protein. The D gene is left open where the match is weak. Size values are once, few and many counts, or a class for expanded clones, and some rows have none.

D gene: -
J gene: TRBJ2-5
V gene: TRBV4-3
clone size: many
CDR3 length: 15
CDR3 DNA: TGCGCCAGCAGCCAAGACGTAGGGGTTCAAGAGACCCAGTACTTC
CDR3 protein: CASSQDVGVQETQYF

D gene: TRBD2
J gene: TRBJ2-7
V gene: TRBV6-6
clone size: many
CDR3 length: 16
CDR3 DNA: TGTGCCAGCAGTCACCGTGGCGGGGGGAGAGATTACGAGCAGTACTTC
CDR3 protein: CASSHRGGGRDYEQYF

D gene: TRBD1
J gene: TRBJ1-3
V gene: TRBV7-9
clone size: few
CDR3 length: 14
CDR3 DNA: TGTGCCAGCAGCTCGACAGGGGCTGGAAACACCATATATTTT
CDR3 protein: CASSSTGAGNTIYF

D gene: TRBD1
J gene: TRBJ1-3
V gene: TRBV20-1
clone size: -
CDR3 length: 19
CDR3 DNA: TGCAGTGCTAGAGATGTGGGGGATGCAAGACAGGGTACCGGAAACACCATATATTTT
CDR3 protein: CSARDVGDARQGTGNTIYF

D gene: TRBD2
J gene: TRBJ2-3
V gene: TRBV7-2
clone size: many
CDR3 length: 15
CDR3 DNA: TGTGCCAGCAGCCGGGGACTAGCGGGCGGGGATACGCAGTATTTT
CDR3 protein: CASSRGLAGGDTQYF

D gene: TRBD1
J gene: TRBJ2-5
V gene: TRBV7-2
clone size: many
CDR3 length: 15
CDR3 DNA: TGTGCCAGCAGCCCCCGAAGACAGGGCTCAGGGACCCAGTACTTC
CDR3 protein: CASSPRRQGSGTQYF

D gene: -
J gene: TRBJ2-1
V gene: TRBV7-8
clone size: many
CDR3 length: 13
CDR3 DNA: TGTGCCAGCAACGGGAACTCCTACAATGAGCAGTTCTTC
CDR3 protein: CASNGNSYNEQFF

D gene: TRBD1
J gene: TRBJ2-1
V gene: TRBV6-2/TRBV6-3
clone size: -
CDR3 length: 17
CDR3 DNA: TGTGCCAGCAGTTATCAGCCGGGACAGGGGGCTCAAAATGAGCAGTTCTTC
CDR3 protein: CASSYQPGQGAQNEQFF

D gene: TRBD1
J gene: TRBJ1-5
V gene: TRBV29-1
clone size: many
CDR3 length: 12
CDR3 DNA: TGCAGCGTAGGAGGGGGCGGAGAGCCCCAGCATTTT
CDR3 protein: CSVGGGGEPQHF

D gene: TRBD2
J gene: TRBJ2-3
V gene: TRBV11-2
clone size: many
CDR3 length: 16
CDR3 DNA: TGTGCCAGCAGCTTATCCGCGGGGGGCGTCACAGATACGCAGTATTTT
CDR3 protein: CASSLSAGGVTDTQYF

D gene: TRBD1
J gene: TRBJ2-1
V gene: TRBV18
clone size: few
CDR3 length: 14
CDR3 DNA: TGTGCCAGCTCTCTCGGACAGGGGGCGTCTGAGCAGTTCTTC
CDR3 protein: CASSLGQGASEQFF

D gene: -
J gene: TRBJ1-2
V gene: TRBV29-1
clone size: many
CDR3 length: 12
CDR3 DNA: TGCAGCGTTGTGTGGGGTAACTATGGCTACACCTTC
CDR3 protein: CSVVWGNYGYTF

D gene: -
J gene: TRBJ1-1
V gene: TRBV10-3
clone size: few
CDR3 length: 14
CDR3 DNA: TGTGCCATCAGTGAAGTGAAGGCCCCCGCTGAAGCTTTCTTT
CDR3 protein: CAISEVKAPAEAFF

D gene: -
J gene: TRBJ2-1
V gene: TRBV7-3
clone size: -
CDR3 length: 15
CDR3 DNA: TGTGCCAGCAGCCCTTCCGGGACTGCCTTCAATGAGCAGTTCTTC
CDR3 protein: CASSPSGTAFNEQFF

D gene: -
J gene: TRBJ2-3
V gene: TRBV4-3
clone size: -
CDR3 length: 13
CDR3 DNA: TGCGCCAGCAGCCAGGGTGGGTCAGATACGCAGTATTTT
CDR3 protein: CASSQGGSDTQYF

D gene: TRBD2
J gene: TRBJ2-1
V gene: TRBV6-5
clone size: many
CDR3 length: 17
CDR3 DNA: TGTGCCAGCAGTTACTCGATGGGGACTAGCGGGAGAAATGAGCAGTTCTTC
CDR3 protein: CASSYSMGTSGRNEQFF

D gene: TRBD1
J gene: TRBJ2-4
V gene: TRBV2
clone size: many
CDR3 length: 17
CDR3 DNA: TGTGCCAGCAGCCTTCTAGGGGGACAGATAGCCAAAAACATTCAGTACTTC
CDR3 protein: CASSLLGGQIAKNIQYF

D gene: -
J gene: TRBJ1-5
V gene: TRBV6-4
clone size: many
CDR3 length: 16
CDR3 DNA: TGTGCCAGCAGTGACTCGACCGGCAGGGTGAATCAGCCCCAGCATTTT
CDR3 protein: CASSDSTGRVNQPQHF

D gene: -
J gene: TRBJ1-3
V gene: TRBV28
clone size: -
CDR3 length: 13
CDR3 DNA: TGTGCCAGCAGCCTTATTCTTGGAAACACCATATATTTT
CDR3 protein: CASSLILGNTIYF

D gene: -
J gene: TRBJ1-3
V gene: TRBV6-5
clone size: few
CDR3 length: 16
CDR3 DNA: TGTGCCAGCAGTTACTCCAACTCAAACAGGGGAAACACCATATATTTT
CDR3 protein: CASSYSNSNRGNTIYF

D gene: TRBD1
J gene: TRBJ1-5
V gene: TRBV7-8
clone size: few
CDR3 length: 14
CDR3 DNA: TGTGCCAGCAGCGAGACAGGGTGGAATCAGCCCCAGCATTTT
CDR3 protein: CASSETGWNQPQHF

D gene: -
J gene: TRBJ2-3
V gene: TRBV7-2
clone size: -
CDR3 length: 12
CDR3 DNA: TGTGCCAGCAGCTTAGAGGCAGATACGCAGTATTTT
CDR3 protein: CASSLEADTQYF

D gene: -
J gene: TRBJ2-1
V gene: TRBV9
clone size: -
CDR3 length: 14
CDR3 DNA: TGTGCCAGCAGCGTAGATGGGGGCTACAATGAGCAGTTCTTC
CDR3 protein: CASSVDGGYNEQFF

D gene: -
J gene: TRBJ2-3
V gene: TRBV5-1
clone size: many
CDR3 length: 13
CDR3 DNA: TGCGCCAGCAGCGAACAGGTTACAGATACGCAGTATTTT
CDR3 protein: CASSEQVTDTQYF

D gene: TRBD1
J gene: TRBJ2-7
V gene: TRBV18
clone size: many
CDR3 length: 16
CDR3 DNA: TGTGCCAGCTCACTCGCCCCCGGACAGGGAACCTACGAGCAGTACTTC
CDR3 protein: CASSLAPGQGTYEQYF

D gene: -
J gene: TRBJ2-2
V gene: TRBV29-1
clone size: many
CDR3 length: 13
CDR3 DNA: TGCAGCGCGAGCAGGGCGAGCACCGGGGAGCTGTTTTTT
CDR3 protein: CSASRASTGELFF

D gene: -
J gene: TRBJ1-1
V gene: TRBV7-6
clone size: -
CDR3 length: 13
CDR3 DNA: TGTGCCAGCAGCTCGGGACGGACGTCTGAAGCTTTCTTT
CDR3 protein: CASSSGRTSEAFF

D gene: -
J gene: TRBJ2-5
V gene: TRBV12-5
clone size: many
CDR3 length: 15
CDR3 DNA: TGTGCTAGTGGTTTGGTCCCCGGGAACGAAGAGACCCAGTACTTC
CDR3 protein: CASGLVPGNEETQYF

D gene: -
J gene: TRBJ2-3
V gene: TRBV29-1
clone size: many
CDR3 length: 14
CDR3 DNA: TGCAGCGTTGGCAGGACACTAACCACAGATACGCAGTATTTT
CDR3 protein: CSVGRTLTTDTQYF

D gene: TRBD2
J gene: TRBJ2-3
V gene: TRBV11-2
clone size: -
CDR3 length: 17
CDR3 DNA: TGTGCCAGCAGCGTAGTATTAGGGACTAGCTTCACAGATACGCAGTATTTT
CDR3 protein: CASSVVLGTSFTDTQYF

D gene: -
J gene: TRBJ1-1
V gene: TRBV19
clone size: many
CDR3 length: 14
CDR3 DNA: TGTGCCAGTAGTTATGCTGGGACCACCGCTGAAGCTTTCTTT
CDR3 protein: CASSYAGTTAEAFF

D gene: -
J gene: TRBJ1-1
V gene: TRBV4-3
clone size: many
CDR3 length: 15
CDR3 DNA: TGCGCCAGCAGCCAAGACGATGTTTGGACGGGGGAAGCTTTCTTT
CDR3 protein: CASSQDDVWTGEAFF

D gene: -
J gene: TRBJ1-1
V gene: TRBV18
clone size: many
CDR3 length: 15
CDR3 DNA: TGTGCCAGCTCACCCTCGAAACAGGAGAACACTGAAGCTTTCTTT
CDR3 protein: CASSPSKQENTEAFF

D gene: -
J gene: TRBJ2-3
V gene: TRBV18
clone size: -
CDR3 length: 14
CDR3 DNA: TGTGCCAGCTCACTTAATCAGGAAGAAGATACGCAGTATTTT
CDR3 protein: CASSLNQEEDTQYF

D gene: TRBD2
J gene: TRBJ2-1
V gene: TRBV20-1
clone size: few
CDR3 length: 15
CDR3 DNA: TGCAGTGCTAGCGGGACTAGCGGGAGGACGAGGGAGCAGTTCTTC
CDR3 protein: CSASGTSGRTREQFF

D gene: -
J gene: TRBJ2-1
V gene: TRBV10-3
clone size: many
CDR3 length: 14
CDR3 DNA: TGTGCCATCAGTGAGGAGGGGCCCTACAATGAGCAGTTCTTC
CDR3 protein: CAISEEGPYNEQFF

D gene: TRBD1
J gene: TRBJ2-7
V gene: TRBV5-1
clone size: many
CDR3 length: 15
CDR3 DNA: TGCGCCAGCAGCTTGTTAGGGACAGGGGGCTACGAGCAGTACTTC
CDR3 protein: CASSLLGTGGYEQYF